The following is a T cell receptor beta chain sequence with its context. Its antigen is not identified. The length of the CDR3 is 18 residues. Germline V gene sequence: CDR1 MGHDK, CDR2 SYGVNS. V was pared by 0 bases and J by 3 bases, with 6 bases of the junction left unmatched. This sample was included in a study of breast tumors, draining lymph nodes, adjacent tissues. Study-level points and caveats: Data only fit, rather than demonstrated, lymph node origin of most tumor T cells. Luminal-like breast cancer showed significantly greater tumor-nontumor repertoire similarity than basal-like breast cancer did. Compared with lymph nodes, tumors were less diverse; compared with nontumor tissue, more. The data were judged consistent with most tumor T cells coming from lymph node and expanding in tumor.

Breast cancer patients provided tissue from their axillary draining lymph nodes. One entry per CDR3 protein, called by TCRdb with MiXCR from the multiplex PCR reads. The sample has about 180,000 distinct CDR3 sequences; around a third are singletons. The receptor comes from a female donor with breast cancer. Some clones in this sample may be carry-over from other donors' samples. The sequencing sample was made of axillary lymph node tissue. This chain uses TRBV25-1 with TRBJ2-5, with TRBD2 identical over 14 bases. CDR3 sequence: CASSEYLGTSGGKETQYF. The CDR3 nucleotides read TGTGCCAGCAGTGAATACCTCGGGACTAGCGGGGGTAAAGAGACCCAGTACTTC.